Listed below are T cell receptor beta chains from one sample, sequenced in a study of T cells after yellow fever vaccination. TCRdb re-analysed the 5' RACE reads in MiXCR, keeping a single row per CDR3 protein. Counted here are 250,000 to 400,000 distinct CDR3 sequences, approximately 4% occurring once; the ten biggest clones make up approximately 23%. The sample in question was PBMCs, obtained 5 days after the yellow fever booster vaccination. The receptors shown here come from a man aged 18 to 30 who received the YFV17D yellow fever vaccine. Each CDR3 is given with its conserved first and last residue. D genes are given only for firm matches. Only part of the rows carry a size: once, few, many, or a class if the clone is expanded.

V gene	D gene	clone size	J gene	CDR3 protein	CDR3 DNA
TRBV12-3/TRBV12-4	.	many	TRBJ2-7	CASSLGQGPYEQYF	TGTGCCAGCAGTTTAGGGCAGGGGCCCTACGAGCAGTACTTC
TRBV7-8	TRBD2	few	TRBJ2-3	CASSLMKRGSTDTQYF	TGTGCCAGCAGCTTAATGAAGCGGGGGAGCACAGATACGCAGTATTTT
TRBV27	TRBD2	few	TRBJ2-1	CASSRQTIAGGRYNEQFF	TGTGCCAGCAGTCGCCAGACCATAGCGGGGGGACGCTACAATGAGCAGTTCTTC
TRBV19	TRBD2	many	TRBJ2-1	CASTGTSGVRSEQFF	TGTGCCAGTACCGGGACTAGCGGGGTCCGCAGTGAGCAGTTCTTC
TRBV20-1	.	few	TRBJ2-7	CSATILRGEQYF	TGCAGTGCTACTATCCTGAGGGGCGAGCAGTACTTC
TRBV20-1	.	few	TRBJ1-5	CSAPLGPQHF	TGCAGTGCCCCCTTGGGGCCCCAGCATTTT
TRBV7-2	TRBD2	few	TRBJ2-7	CASSLGTSGGHYEQYF	TGTGCCAGCAGCCTCGGGACTAGCGGGGGCCATTACGAGCAGTACTTC
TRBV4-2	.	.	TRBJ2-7	CASSQDISSHYEQYF	TGTGCCAGCAGCCAAGATATTTCCAGCCACTACGAGCAGTACTTC
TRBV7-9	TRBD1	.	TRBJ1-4	CASSFGQVQNEKLFF	TGTGCCAGCAGCTTCGGACAGGTTCAAAATGAAAAACTGTTTTTT
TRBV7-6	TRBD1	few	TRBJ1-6	CASSLAPGQHNSPLHF	TGTGCCAGCAGCTTAGCTCCGGGACAGCATAATTCACCCCTCCACTTT
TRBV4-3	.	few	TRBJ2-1	CASTRAGASVNEQFF	TGCGCCAGCACCAGAGCAGGGGCTTCGGTGAATGAGCAGTTCTTC
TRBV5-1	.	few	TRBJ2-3	CASSLLQGFMDTQYF	TGCGCCAGCAGCCTCCTTCAGGGTTTCATGGATACGCAGTATTTT
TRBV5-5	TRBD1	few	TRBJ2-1	CASSFVKGAEVYNEQFF	TGTGCCAGCAGCTTTGTAAAGGGGGCCGAGGTGTACAATGAGCAGTTCTTC
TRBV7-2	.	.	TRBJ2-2	CASSRTVYAGELFF	TGTGCCAGCAGCAGGACGGTTTACGCCGGGGAGCTGTTTTTT
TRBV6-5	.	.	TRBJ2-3	CASTPSGADTQYF	TGTGCCAGCACCCCCTCCGGGGCGGATACGCAGTATTTT
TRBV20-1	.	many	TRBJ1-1	CSAKDHLEAFF	TGCAGTGCTAAGGACCACCTGGAAGCTTTCTTT
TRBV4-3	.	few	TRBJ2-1	CASSQGRSRNSYNEQFF	TGCGCCAGCAGCCAAGGAAGGTCGCGCAACTCCTACAATGAGCAGTTCTTC
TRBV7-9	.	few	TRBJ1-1	CASSSIGWDTEAFF	TGTGCCAGCAGCTCGATCGGATGGGACACTGAAGCTTTCTTT
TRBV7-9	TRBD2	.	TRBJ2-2	CAARAGSGELFF	TGTGCCGCCAGAGCGGGGTCTGGGGAGCTGTTTTTT
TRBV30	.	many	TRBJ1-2	CAWSRQVDGYTF	TGTGCCTGGAGTAGACAGGTGGATGGCTACACCTTC
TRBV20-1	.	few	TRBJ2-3	CSARSGGKGDTQYF	TGCAGTGCTAGGTCAGGGGGGAAAGGAGATACGCAGTATTTT
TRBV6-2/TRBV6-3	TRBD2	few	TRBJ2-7	CASSHPSGGAYEQYF	TGTGCCAGCAGTCACCCCAGCGGGGGGGCCTACGAGCAGTACTTC
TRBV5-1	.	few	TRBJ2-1	CASSHGRNNEQFF	TGCGCCAGCAGCCACGGGCGAAACAATGAGCAGTTCTTC
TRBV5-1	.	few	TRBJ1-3	CASSPGTPASGNTIYF	TGCGCCAGCAGCCCCGGGACACCAGCCTCTGGAAACACCATATATTTT
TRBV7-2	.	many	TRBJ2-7	CASSSFYEQYF	TGTGCCAGTAGTTCGTTCTACGAGCAGTACTTC
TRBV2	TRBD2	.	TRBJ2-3	CASRLAPWVRSDTQYF	TGTGCCAGCAGACTAGCGCCCTGGGTTCGTTCGGATACGCAGTATTTT
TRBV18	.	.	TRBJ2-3	CASSPGPSIDTQYF	TGTGCCAGCTCCCCGGGACCCAGCATAGATACGCAGTATTTT
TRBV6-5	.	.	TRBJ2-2	CASCWGRNTGELFF	TGTGCCAGCTGTTGGGGGAGAAACACCGGGGAGCTGTTTTTT